This T cell receptor (beta chain) emerged from a study of response to subunit inactivated influenza vaccine. MiXCR, applied by TCRdb to the RT-PCR reads, yields one record per CDR3 protein. Of about 570,000 distinct CDR3 sequences listed, 11% were seen once; the top ten hold approximately 10%. The sample holds many counts of this clonotype. The CDR3 covers 12 residues. V dropped 5 bases and J dropped 5 bases, with 6 bases sitting between them. This sample was also put to use in a study of T cells expressing NK-cell markers. As that study records: A 5'RACE template switching approach incorporating UMIs was used to make TCR beta cDNA. Restriction of the sorted population to alpha-beta TCR T cells was achieved in several experiments with an anti-gamma-delta TCR antibody.

The specimen was PBMCs from blood, collected on the day of vaccination. The receptor comes from a man aged 45 to 65 who received an inactivated influenza vaccine. This chain connects TRBV12-3 or TRBV12-4 to TRBJ2-2; no clear D gene. The CDR3 DNA sequence: TGTGCCAGCAGTCGCCCGACCGGGGAGCTGTTTTTT. Protein sequence: CASSRPTGELFF.